The rows below give T cell receptor beta chains drawn from one sample of a study of blood T cell repertoires in COVID-19. Some clones are missing from TCRdb's copy, which holds only in-frame ones; the method was immunoSEQ multiplex PCR. The repertoire consists of 140,000 or so clones, with over 80% occurring once and the leading ten covering over 9.5%. Sequences were obtained from peripheral blood. These receptor sequences come from a man aged 60 to 69 with active or convalescent COVID-19. Both conserved end residues are part of each CDR3. Each record gives: CDR3 DNA, CDR3 protein, V gene, D gene, J gene, clone size. D genes are given only for firm matches. Only part of the rows carry a size: once, few, many, or a class if the clone is expanded.

CDR3 DNA: TGCAGTGCTAGTGGGCTAGAGGCGAACACCGGGGAGCTGTTTTTT
CDR3 protein: CSASGLEANTGELFF
V gene: TRBV20-1
D gene: .
J gene: TRBJ2-2
clone size: once

CDR3 DNA: TGTGCCAGCAGTCCGACAGGGGCGGCCGGGGAGCTGTTTTTT
CDR3 protein: CASSPTGAAGELFF
V gene: TRBV28
D gene: TRBD1
J gene: TRBJ2-2
clone size: .

CDR3 DNA: TGTGCCAGTAGTCGGACAGGGCGGGAGACCCAGTACTTC
CDR3 protein: CASSRTGRETQYF
V gene: TRBV19
D gene: TRBD1
J gene: TRBJ2-5
clone size: once

CDR3 DNA: TGTGCCAGCAGTGCTACTGGGACAGCTAACGAGCAGTACTTC
CDR3 protein: CASSATGTANEQYF
V gene: TRBV2
D gene: TRBD1
J gene: TRBJ2-7
clone size: .

CDR3 DNA: TGTGCCAGCAGCGTAGACGCGGGAGGATGGAATGAGCAGTTCTTC
CDR3 protein: CASSVDAGGWNEQFF
V gene: TRBV9
D gene: TRBD2
J gene: TRBJ2-1
clone size: .

CDR3 DNA: TGTGCCAGCAGTTTAAGGACGAGCGGGAGACGAACAGATACGCAGTATTTT
CDR3 protein: CASSLRTSGRRTDTQYF
V gene: TRBV27
D gene: TRBD2
J gene: TRBJ2-3
clone size: .

CDR3 DNA: TGTGCCAGCAGACCCCCGGGACACAGCACAGATACGCAGTATTTT
CDR3 protein: CASRPPGHSTDTQYF
V gene: TRBV28
D gene: .
J gene: TRBJ2-3
clone size: .

CDR3 DNA: TGTGCCAGCAGTTTAGGGAGGCTAGCCGGTAGCACAGATACGCAGTATTTT
CDR3 protein: CASSLGRLAGSTDTQYF
V gene: TRBV28
D gene: .
J gene: TRBJ2-3
clone size: .

CDR3 DNA: TGCAGCGTTGAAGAGACATTCTCCTACGAGCAGTACTTC
CDR3 protein: CSVEETFSYEQYF
V gene: TRBV29-1
D gene: .
J gene: TRBJ2-7
clone size: .

CDR3 DNA: TGTGCCATCAGTGAGTCTGAGACTGAAGCTTTCTTT
CDR3 protein: CAISESETEAFF
V gene: TRBV10-3
D gene: .
J gene: TRBJ1-1
clone size: .

CDR3 DNA: TGTGCCAGCTCACCGGGACAGGGGGCTGGCAAAAACATTCAGTACTTC
CDR3 protein: CASSPGQGAGKNIQYF
V gene: TRBV18
D gene: TRBD1
J gene: TRBJ2-4
clone size: .

CDR3 DNA: TGTGCCAGCAGAGCGGGACAGGGGGTCTACGAGCAGTACTTC
CDR3 protein: CASRAGQGVYEQYF
V gene: TRBV5-8
D gene: TRBD1
J gene: TRBJ2-7
clone size: .

CDR3 DNA: TGCAGTGCTAGTAGGGCCAGGGTAGGTCAGCCCCAGCATTTT
CDR3 protein: CSASRARVGQPQHF
V gene: TRBV20-1
D gene: .
J gene: TRBJ1-5
clone size: once

CDR3 DNA: TGCGCCAGAGAGGACAGGGCTTACGAGCAGTACTTC
CDR3 protein: CAREDRAYEQYF
V gene: TRBV10-1
D gene: TRBD1
J gene: TRBJ2-7
clone size: .

CDR3 DNA: TGTGCCAGCAGCCGCGGCCAGACCAACATTCAGTACTTC
CDR3 protein: CASSRGQTNIQYF
V gene: TRBV4-2
D gene: .
J gene: TRBJ2-4
clone size: .

CDR3 DNA: TGCCCCCGCAGCGACGGGGGGGGCCCCCAAGAGACCCAGTACTTC
CDR3 protein: CPRSDGGGPQETQYF
V gene: TRBV5-1
D gene: TRBD2
J gene: TRBJ2-5
clone size: .

CDR3 DNA: TGTGCCAGCAGCTTAGGACTAGCGGGCCGCACAGATACGCAGTATTTT
CDR3 protein: CASSLGLAGRTDTQYF
V gene: TRBV5-4
D gene: TRBD2
J gene: TRBJ2-3
clone size: once

CDR3 DNA: TGTGCCAGCAGTTTGAGGAACACTGAAGCTTTCTTT
CDR3 protein: CASSLRNTEAFF
V gene: TRBV28
D gene: .
J gene: TRBJ1-1
clone size: .

CDR3 DNA: TGTGCCAGCAGTGAGGGGGCCAAGTATACTGAAGCTTTCTTT
CDR3 protein: CASSEGAKYTEAFF
V gene: TRBV2
D gene: .
J gene: TRBJ1-1
clone size: .

CDR3 DNA: TGTGCCAGCTCACGAACAGGGGGCGACTCACCCCTCCACTTT
CDR3 protein: CASSRTGGDSPLHF
V gene: TRBV18
D gene: TRBD1
J gene: TRBJ1-6
clone size: few

CDR3 DNA: TGTGCCAGCAGCTTCGGCGTAGGGACAGCCCAAGAGACCCAGTACTTC
CDR3 protein: CASSFGVGTAQETQYF
V gene: TRBV28
D gene: TRBD1
J gene: TRBJ2-5
clone size: .

CDR3 DNA: TGTGCCAGCAGCCCCTGGACAGGCTACGAGCAGTACTTC
CDR3 protein: CASSPWTGYEQYF
V gene: TRBV25-1
D gene: TRBD1
J gene: TRBJ2-7
clone size: few

CDR3 DNA: TGTGCCAGCTCACCAATAGCCTTAGGAGGTAGCAATCAGCCCCAGCATTTT
CDR3 protein: CASSPIALGGSNQPQHF
V gene: TRBV18
D gene: .
J gene: TRBJ1-5
clone size: .

CDR3 DNA: TGTGCCAGCAGCTTTCAACCGCGGGACAGCCGTTACTCCTATAATTCACCCCTCCACTTT
CDR3 protein: CASSFQPRDSRYSYNSPLHF
V gene: TRBV13
D gene: TRBD1
J gene: TRBJ1-6
clone size: once

CDR3 DNA: TGTGCCAGCAGTGAACGGAAGGGGCTTGGAAACACCATATATTTT
CDR3 protein: CASSERKGLGNTIYF
V gene: TRBV6-1
D gene: .
J gene: TRBJ1-3
clone size: few

CDR3 DNA: TGTGCCAGCAGCACTAGCGGTGCTGGGGAGACCCAGTACTTC
CDR3 protein: CASSTSGAGETQYF
V gene: TRBV3-1/TRBV3-2
D gene: TRBD2
J gene: TRBJ2-5
clone size: once

CDR3 DNA: TGTGCCAGCAGAGCGGACAGGGACTATGGCTACACCTTC
CDR3 protein: CASRADRDYGYTF
V gene: TRBV27
D gene: TRBD1
J gene: TRBJ1-2
clone size: .

CDR3 DNA: TGTGCCACCAGCGCTGCAGGGTATTCACCCCTCCACTTT
CDR3 protein: CATSAAGYSPLHF
V gene: TRBV24-1
D gene: .
J gene: TRBJ1-6
clone size: .

CDR3 DNA: TGTGCCAGTAGTATGGACAACAATCAGCCCCAGCATTTT
CDR3 protein: CASSMDNNQPQHF
V gene: TRBV19
D gene: .
J gene: TRBJ1-5
clone size: .

CDR3 DNA: TGTGCCAGTAGTATAGTGGACAAGAATGAGCAGTTCTTC
CDR3 protein: CASSIVDKNEQFF
V gene: TRBV19
D gene: .
J gene: TRBJ2-1
clone size: many

CDR3 DNA: TGTGCCAGCAGATTAAGTGGGGGGATGGGCACCGGGGAGCTGTTTTTT
CDR3 protein: CASRLSGGMGTGELFF
V gene: TRBV28
D gene: .
J gene: TRBJ2-2
clone size: .

CDR3 DNA: TGTGCCAGCAGCTTAGGTGACTCCACAGATACGCAGTATTTT
CDR3 protein: CASSLGDSTDTQYF
V gene: TRBV7-2
D gene: .
J gene: TRBJ2-3
clone size: .

CDR3 DNA: TGCAGTGCTAGAGTTGCGGGTGAGCAGTTCTTC
CDR3 protein: CSARVAGEQFF
V gene: TRBV20-1
D gene: .
J gene: TRBJ2-1
clone size: once

CDR3 DNA: TGTGCCAGCAGCCGGACAGGGGTTAAAGAGGGCTACACCTTC
CDR3 protein: CASSRTGVKEGYTF
V gene: TRBV6-5
D gene: TRBD1
J gene: TRBJ1-2
clone size: .

CDR3 DNA: TGTGCCACCAGGCTAACTGGTCAGCCCCAGCATTTT
CDR3 protein: CATRLTGQPQHF
V gene: TRBV18
D gene: .
J gene: TRBJ1-5
clone size: .

CDR3 DNA: TGTGCCAGCAGCTTAGAAACAGGGGGTAGCGGCTACACCTTC
CDR3 protein: CASSLETGGSGYTF
V gene: TRBV7-9
D gene: TRBD1
J gene: TRBJ1-2
clone size: .

CDR3 DNA: TGTGCCAGTAGTATTATGGGACAGCAGTACGAGCAGTACTTC
CDR3 protein: CASSIMGQQYEQYF
V gene: TRBV19
D gene: TRBD1
J gene: TRBJ2-7
clone size: few

CDR3 DNA: TGCGCCAGCAGTGAGTCCCCCAGCGCGTACTATAATTCACCCCTCCACTTT
CDR3 protein: CASSESPSAYYNSPLHF
V gene: TRBV10-2
D gene: .
J gene: TRBJ1-6
clone size: .

CDR3 DNA: TGTGCCAGCAGCCGAGATACTAGCGGGAGGGACACAGATACGCAGTATTTT
CDR3 protein: CASSRDTSGRDTDTQYF
V gene: TRBV7-3
D gene: TRBD2
J gene: TRBJ2-3
clone size: .